The next 7 T cell receptor beta chains were all read from a single sample in a study of blood T cell repertoires in COVID-19. TCRdb keeps only in-frame clones here, not all; method: immunoSEQ multiplex PCR. The repertoire includes around 40,000 clones, approximately 90% of them detected once, and less than 5% sits in the top ten. The sequencing sample was made of peripheral blood. Receptors originate from a man aged 40-50 years with COVID-19, enrolled during active disease.

The chain links TRBV5-8 to TRBJ2-1, with a possible D match to TRBD1 (5 bases). CDR1 and CDR2 from the germline V gene are SGHTS and YDEGEE. The CDR3 runs to 15 residues. Trimming took 0 bases from V and 5 from J, leaving 12 bases between them. As DNA, the CDR3 is TGTGCCAGCAGCTTGGGGCAGGGTTGGGACAATGAGCAGTTCTTC. Translated: CASSLGQGWDNEQFF.

This rearrangement joins TRBV19 to TRBJ2-2; tentative D call: TRBD1 (6 bases). Germline CDR1 LNHDA, CDR2 SQIVND (reference sequence). This CDR3 has 14 amino acids. Between the trimmed V and J ends, which lost 6 bases and 7 bases, there was a span of 15 bases. In nucleotides, the CDR3 is TGTGCCAGTAGCCGACAGGAGTCAAGCGGGGAGCTGTTTTTT. This codes for CASSRQESSGELFF.

This chain uses TRBV25-1 with TRBJ2-7; tentatively, D is TRBD1 (6 bases). Germline V CDR1 and CDR2: MGHDK, SYGVNS. The V and J ends lost 2 bases and 7 bases respectively, with 12 bases between them. This CDR3 contains 13 residues. The CDR3 DNA reads as TGTGCCAGCAGTGAAGTGGGGGCTGGTGAGCAGTACTTC. Amino acids: CASSEVGAGEQYF.

The chain is built from TRBV7-9 and TRBJ2-3, with 7 bases fitting TRBD2. V was pared by 4 bases and J by 2 bases, with 6 bases of the junction left unmatched. The CDR3 runs 15 residues. The germline gives CDR1 SEHNR, CDR2 FQNEAQ (reference sequence). CDR3 coding DNA: TGTGCCAGCAGCTACCCCGGGACTAACACAGATACGCAGTATTTT. Protein product: CASSYPGTNTDTQYF.

The rearrangement links TRBV19 to TRBJ2-7, with 9 bases aligning to TRBD1. Germline assignment: CDR1 LNHDA and CDR2 SQIVND (reference sequence). Trimming cost V 8 bases and J 4 bases; bases outside gene matches: 3. This CDR3 contains 12 residues. The CDR3 spells CASGGQGYEQYF. DNA for the CDR3: TGTGCCAGTGGGGGACAGGGATACGAGCAGTACTTC.

The chain couples TRBV18 to TRBJ1-6, with D possibly matching TRBD1 (5 bases). Trimming removed 3 bases at V and 4 bases at J, with 10 bases between. CDR1 and CDR2 (germline): KGHSH, LQKENI. This CDR3 is built from 15 residues. The CDR3 reads CASSPEKGYNSPLHF. Here the CDR3 DNA reads TGTGCCAGCTCACCTGAAAAGGGGTATAATTCACCCCTCCACTTT. Complete variable domain (other parts from reference TRBV18 and TRBJ1-6): NAGVMQNPRHLVRRRGQEARLRCSPMKGHSHVYWYRQLPEEGLKFMVYLQKENIIDESGMPKERFSAEFPKEGPSILRIQQVVRGDSAAYFCASSPEKGYNSPLHFGNGTRLTVT.

The genes are TRBV19 and TRBJ2-3, with TRBD2 as a possible D gene (6 bases). Trimming took off 2 bases at V and 4 bases at J, with 13 bases between the two ends. CDR3 length equals 15 residues. Germline V gene lookup returns CDR1 LNHDA and CDR2 SQIVND (reference sequence). The CDR3 loop reads CASSIRRREPDTQYF. The DNA of the CDR3 is TGTGCCAGTAGTATAAGGAGACGGGAGCCAGATACGCAGTATTTT.